This record covers a single TCR beta chain. Its specificity is not known. These data are taken from a study of blood T cell dynamics during melanoma immunotherapy. Study outcomes and limitations: Clones driving repertoire changes may be melanoma-specific or general immune activation.

The CDR3 spans 16 residues. Germline V gene lookup returns CDR1 MNHNS and CDR2 SASEGT. After removal of 4 bases from V and 1 base from J, the junction contained 4 bases not matched to a gene. The repertoire was sequenced with immunoSEQ multiplex PCR; TCRdb's copy has only in-frame clones and lacks some. There are approximately 11,000 clones in the sample; 84% occur only once, and 13% to 15% lies in the top ten. Documented time point: pre-treatment baseline. Source: blood, taken from a patient treated with checkpoint blockade. The chain links TRBV6-1 to TRBJ1-5, with TRBD1 identical over 10 bases. The sequence derives from a human donor with melanoma. This CDR3 is CASSGPGQGSNQPQHF. CDR3 nucleotide sequence: TGTGCCAGCAGTGGACCGGGACAGGGGAGCAATCAGCCCCAGCATTTT.